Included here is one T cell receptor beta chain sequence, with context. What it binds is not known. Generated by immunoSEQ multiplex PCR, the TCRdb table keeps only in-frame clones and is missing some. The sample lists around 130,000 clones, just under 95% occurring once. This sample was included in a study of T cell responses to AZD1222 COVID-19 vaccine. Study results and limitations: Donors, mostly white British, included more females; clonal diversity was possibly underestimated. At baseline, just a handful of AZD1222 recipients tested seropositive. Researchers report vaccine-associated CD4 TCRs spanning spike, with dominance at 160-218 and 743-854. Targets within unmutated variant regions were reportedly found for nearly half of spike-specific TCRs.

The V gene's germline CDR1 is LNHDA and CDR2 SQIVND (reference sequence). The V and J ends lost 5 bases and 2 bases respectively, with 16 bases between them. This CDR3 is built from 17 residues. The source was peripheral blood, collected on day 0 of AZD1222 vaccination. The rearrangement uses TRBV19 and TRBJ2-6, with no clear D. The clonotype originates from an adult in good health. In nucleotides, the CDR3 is TGTGCCAGTAGTCCCGACCCCCGCGGCGCTGGGGCCAACGTCCTGACTTTC. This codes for CASSPDPRGAGANVLTF.